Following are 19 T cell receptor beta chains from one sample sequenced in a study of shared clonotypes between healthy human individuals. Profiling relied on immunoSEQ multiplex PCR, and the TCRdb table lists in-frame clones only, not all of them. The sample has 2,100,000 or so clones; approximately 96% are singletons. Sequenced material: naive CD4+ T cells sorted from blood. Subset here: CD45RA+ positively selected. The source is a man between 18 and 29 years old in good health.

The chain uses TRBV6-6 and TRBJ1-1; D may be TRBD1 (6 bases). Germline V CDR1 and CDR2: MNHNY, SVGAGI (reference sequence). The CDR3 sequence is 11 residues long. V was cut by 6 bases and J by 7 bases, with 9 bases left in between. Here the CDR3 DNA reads TGTGCCAGCAGGGCACAGGGTGAAGCTTTCTTT. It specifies CASRAQGEAFF.

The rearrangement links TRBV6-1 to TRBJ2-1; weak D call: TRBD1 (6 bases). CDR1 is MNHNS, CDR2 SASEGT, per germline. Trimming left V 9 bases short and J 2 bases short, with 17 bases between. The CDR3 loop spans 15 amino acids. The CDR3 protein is CASRPTGLAYNEQFF. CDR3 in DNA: TGTGCCAGTAGGCCGACAGGTCTAGCCTACAATGAGCAGTTCTTC.

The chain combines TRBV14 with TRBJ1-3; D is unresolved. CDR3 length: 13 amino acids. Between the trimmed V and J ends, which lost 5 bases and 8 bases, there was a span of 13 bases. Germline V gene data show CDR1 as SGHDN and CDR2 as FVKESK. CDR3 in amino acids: CASSAARVDTIYF. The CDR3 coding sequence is TGTGCCAGCAGCGCTGCGAGGGTAGACACCATATATTTT.

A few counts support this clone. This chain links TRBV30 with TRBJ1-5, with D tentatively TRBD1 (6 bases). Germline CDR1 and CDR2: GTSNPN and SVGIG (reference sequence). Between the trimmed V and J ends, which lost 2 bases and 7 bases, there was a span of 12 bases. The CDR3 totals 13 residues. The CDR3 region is CAWSQPRGQPQHF. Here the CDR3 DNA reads TGTGCCTGGAGTCAGCCGAGGGGGCAGCCCCAGCATTTT.

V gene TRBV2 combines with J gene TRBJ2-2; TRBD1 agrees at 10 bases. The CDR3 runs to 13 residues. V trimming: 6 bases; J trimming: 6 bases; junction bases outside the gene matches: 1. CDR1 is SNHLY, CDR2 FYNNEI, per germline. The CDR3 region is CASRDRGSGELFF. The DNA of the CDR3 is TGTGCCAGCAGGGACAGGGGGTCCGGGGAGCTGTTTTTT.

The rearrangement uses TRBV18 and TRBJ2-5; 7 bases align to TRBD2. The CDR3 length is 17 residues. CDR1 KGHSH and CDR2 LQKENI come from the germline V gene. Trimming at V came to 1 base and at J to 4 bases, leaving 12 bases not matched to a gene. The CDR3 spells CASSPRAAERDGETQYF. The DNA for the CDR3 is TGTGCCAGCTCACCACGAGCCGCGGAGCGGGATGGAGAGACCCAGTACTTC.

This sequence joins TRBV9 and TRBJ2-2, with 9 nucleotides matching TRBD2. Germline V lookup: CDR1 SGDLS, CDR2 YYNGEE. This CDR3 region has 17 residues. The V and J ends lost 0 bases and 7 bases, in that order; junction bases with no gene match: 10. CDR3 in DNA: TGTGCCAGCAGCGTAGAGCGAGCGGCTAGCGGGGTCGGGGAGCTGTTTTTT. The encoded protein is CASSVERAASGVGELFF.

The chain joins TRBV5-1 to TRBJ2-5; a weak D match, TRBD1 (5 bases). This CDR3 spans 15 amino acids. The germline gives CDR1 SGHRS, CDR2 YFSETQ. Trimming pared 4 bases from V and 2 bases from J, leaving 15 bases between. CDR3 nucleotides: TGCGCCAGCAGCCCGGTATCAGGGCCTCAAGAGACCCAGTACTTC. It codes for CASSPVSGPQETQYF.

CDR3 in DNA: TGTGCCAGCACCAGGGGGGGGCCCACTGAAGCTTTCTTT. Residues: CASTRGGPTEAFF. The rearrangement links TRBV28 to TRBJ1-1; TRBD1 matches 7 bases. From germline, CDR1 is MDHEN and CDR2 SYDVKM. Germline trimming cut 7 bases from V and 4 bases from J; bases unmatched to any gene: 6. The CDR3 extends over 13 amino acids.

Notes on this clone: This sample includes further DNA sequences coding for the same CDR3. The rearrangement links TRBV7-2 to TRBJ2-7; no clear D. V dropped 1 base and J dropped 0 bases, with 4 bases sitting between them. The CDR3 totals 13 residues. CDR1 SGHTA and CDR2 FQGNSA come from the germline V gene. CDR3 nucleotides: TGTGCCAGCAGCTTAGGCCGCTCCTACGAGCAGTACTTC. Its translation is CASSLGRSYEQYF. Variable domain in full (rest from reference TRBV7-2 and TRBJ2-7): GAGVSQSPSNKVTEKGKDVELRCDPISGHTALYWYRQSLGQGLEFLIYFQGNSAPDKSGLPSDRFSAERTGGSVSTLTIQRTQQEDSAVYLCASSLGRSYEQYFGPGTRLTVT.

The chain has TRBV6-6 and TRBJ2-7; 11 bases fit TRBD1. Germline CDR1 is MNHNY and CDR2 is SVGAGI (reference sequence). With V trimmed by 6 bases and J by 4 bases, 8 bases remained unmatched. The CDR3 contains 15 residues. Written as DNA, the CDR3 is TGTGCCAGCAGCAGGGACAGGGGGAAAACGTACGAGCAGTACTTC. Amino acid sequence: CASSRDRGKTYEQYF.

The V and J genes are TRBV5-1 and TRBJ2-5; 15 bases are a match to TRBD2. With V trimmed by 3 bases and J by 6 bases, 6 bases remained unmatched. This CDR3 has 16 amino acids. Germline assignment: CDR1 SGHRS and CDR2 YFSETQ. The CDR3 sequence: CASSSGLAGGIKTQYF. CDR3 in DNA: TGCGCCAGCAGCTCGGGACTAGCGGGGGGAATTAAGACCCAGTACTTC.

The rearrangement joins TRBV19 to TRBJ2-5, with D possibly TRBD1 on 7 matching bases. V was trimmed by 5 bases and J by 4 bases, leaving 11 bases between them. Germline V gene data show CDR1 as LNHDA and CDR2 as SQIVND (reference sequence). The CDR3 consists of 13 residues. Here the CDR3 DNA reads TGTGCCAGTAGTCGGCAGGGGGGAGAGACCCAGTACTTC. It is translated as CASSRQGGETQYF.

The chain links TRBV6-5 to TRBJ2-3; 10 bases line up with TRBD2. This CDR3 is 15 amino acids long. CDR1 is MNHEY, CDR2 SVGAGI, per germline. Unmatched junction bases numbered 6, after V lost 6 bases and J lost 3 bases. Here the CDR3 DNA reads TGTGCCAGCAGGGGGTCTAGCGGGGGAACAGATACGCAGTATTTT. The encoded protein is CASRGSSGGTDTQYF.

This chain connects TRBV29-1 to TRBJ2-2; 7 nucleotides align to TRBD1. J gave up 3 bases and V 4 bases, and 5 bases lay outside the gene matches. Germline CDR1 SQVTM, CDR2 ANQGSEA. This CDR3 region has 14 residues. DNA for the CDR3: TGCAGCGTTGTAAGGGGGCTGGACACCGGGGAGCTGTTTTTT. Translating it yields CSVVRGLDTGELFF.

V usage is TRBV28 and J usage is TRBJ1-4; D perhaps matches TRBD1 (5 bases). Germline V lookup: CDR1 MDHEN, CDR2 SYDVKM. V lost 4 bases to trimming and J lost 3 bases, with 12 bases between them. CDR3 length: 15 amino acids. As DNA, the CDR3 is TGTGCCAGCAGTTCCCCAGGGTATTCTAATGAAAAACTGTTTTTT. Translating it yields CASSSPGYSNEKLFF.

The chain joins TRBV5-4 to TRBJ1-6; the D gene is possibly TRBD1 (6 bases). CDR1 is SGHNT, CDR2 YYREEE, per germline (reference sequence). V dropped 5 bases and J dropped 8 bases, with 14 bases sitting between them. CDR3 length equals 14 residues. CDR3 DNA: TGTGCCAGCAGTCACAGGGTTTCCGATTCACCCCTCCACTTT. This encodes CASSHRVSDSPLHF.

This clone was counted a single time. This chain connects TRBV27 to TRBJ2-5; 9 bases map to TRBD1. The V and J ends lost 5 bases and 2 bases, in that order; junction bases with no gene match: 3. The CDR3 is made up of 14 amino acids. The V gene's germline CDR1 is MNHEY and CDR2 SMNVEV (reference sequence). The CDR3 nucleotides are TGTGCCAGCAGTGGACAGGGGCCTCAAGAGACCCAGTACTTC. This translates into CASSGQGPQETQYF.

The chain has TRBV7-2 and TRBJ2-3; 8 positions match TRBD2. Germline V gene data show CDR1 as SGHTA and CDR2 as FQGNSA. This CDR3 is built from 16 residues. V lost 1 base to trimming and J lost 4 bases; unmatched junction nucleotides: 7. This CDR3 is CASSLVGTSVADTQYF. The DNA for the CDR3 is TGTGCCAGCAGCTTAGTTGGGACTAGTGTCGCAGATACGCAGTATTTT.